Listed below are T cell receptor beta chains from one sample, sequenced in a study of blood T cell repertoires in COVID-19. This table comes from immunoSEQ multiplex PCR, and its TCRdb copy is limited to in-frame clones, with some not included. The sample includes around 180,000 clones, more than 80% seen only once; the top ten take 9.5% to 15%. The sequenced material came from peripheral blood. Source of these receptors: a woman of 80 years or more with COVID-19, enrolled during active disease. Both conserved end residues are part of each CDR3. D genes are given only for firm matches. Size tells how often a clone was seen (once, few, many) or the class of an expanded clone, and some rows leave it out.

size: .; J: TRBJ2-7; V: TRBV3-1/TRBV3-2; D: TRBD2; DNA: TGTGCCAGCAGCCACCCCGGACTAGCGGGACTCTACGAGCAGTACTTC; CDR3: CASSHPGLAGLYEQYF
size: once; J: TRBJ1-1; V: TRBV5-6; D: TRBD1; DNA: TGTGCCAGCAGCAGGGGGCGGGCTGAAGCTTTCTTT; CDR3: CASSRGRAEAFF
size: once; J: TRBJ1-2; V: TRBV2; D: .; DNA: TGTGCCAGAAAAACAGGTGCCTCTTCTGGCTACACCTTC; CDR3: CARKTGASSGYTF
size: .; J: TRBJ1-2; V: TRBV5-4; D: TRBD1; DNA: TGTGCCAGCAGCTCCGGACAGGGCCCTTACACCTTC; CDR3: CASSSGQGPYTF
size: .; J: TRBJ2-1; V: TRBV3-1/TRBV3-2; D: TRBD1; DNA: TGTGCCAGCAGCCAAGGAATGGGTCGGTACAGGGGTGAGCAGTTCTTC; CDR3: CASSQGMGRYRGEQFF
size: .; J: TRBJ1-1; V: TRBV28; D: .; DNA: TGTGCCAGCAGGGGGCAGCCCCCCACTGAAGCTTTCTTT; CDR3: CASRGQPPTEAFF
size: .; J: TRBJ2-5; V: TRBV6-5; D: TRBD1; DNA: TGTGCCAGCAGTTCCTTGGACAGGAATCAAGAGACCCAGTACTTC; CDR3: CASSSLDRNQETQYF
size: .; J: TRBJ1-4; V: TRBV6-1; D: .; DNA: TGTGCCAGCAGTGAGGTGGGGGCTGGAAAACTGTTTTTT; CDR3: CASSEVGAGKLFF
size: .; J: TRBJ2-5; V: TRBV2; D: TRBD2; DNA: TGTGCCAGCAGCGATCTAGCGGGAGGGCCGGGGGAGACCCAGTACTTC; CDR3: CASSDLAGGPGETQYF
size: .; J: TRBJ1-2; V: TRBV5-4; D: TRBD1; DNA: TGTGCCAGCAGCAAGGGACAGAAGCTCTATGGCTACACCTTC; CDR3: CASSKGQKLYGYTF
size: .; J: TRBJ2-7; V: TRBV6-5; D: .; DNA: TGTGCCAGCAGTTACGCGAACAGGGCCCACTACGAGCAGTACTTC; CDR3: CASSYANRAHYEQYF
size: .; J: TRBJ1-6; V: TRBV14; D: TRBD1; DNA: TGTGCCAGCAGCCAGAGGGGACAGAATAATTCACCCCTCCACTTT; CDR3: CASSQRGQNNSPLHF
size: .; J: TRBJ1-1; V: TRBV5-1; D: .; DNA: TGCGCCAGCAGCTTGTGGGCAGGATTTAACACTGAAGCTTTCTTT; CDR3: CASSLWAGFNTEAFF
size: .; J: TRBJ2-7; V: TRBV28; D: TRBD1; DNA: TGTGCCAGCGGAGACAGGGGCCACGAGCAGTACTTC; CDR3: CASGDRGHEQYF
size: .; J: TRBJ2-7; V: TRBV7-9; D: TRBD2; DNA: TGTGCCAGCAGCTTATTCGGACTAGCGGGGGACTACGAGCAGTACTTC; CDR3: CASSLFGLAGDYEQYF
size: once; J: TRBJ1-4; V: TRBV7-2; D: .; DNA: TGTGCCAGCAGCGGGCGGGGGGCGCATGAAAAACTGTTTTTT; CDR3: CASSGRGAHEKLFF
size: .; J: TRBJ2-5; V: TRBV10-3; D: .; DNA: TGTGCCATCAGTGCTGAAGAGACCCAGTACTTC; CDR3: CAISAEETQYF
size: .; J: TRBJ2-1; V: TRBV7-7; D: TRBD2; DNA: TGTGCTAGCAGCTTAGCGGGGGGGACAAATGAGCAGTTCTTC; CDR3: CASSLAGGTNEQFF
size: .; J: TRBJ2-5; V: TRBV6-1; D: .; DNA: TGTGCCAGCAGTGATTGGCGAGGCGAGACCCAGTACTTC; CDR3: CASSDWRGETQYF
size: .; J: TRBJ2-2; V: TRBV5-1; D: .; DNA: TGCGCCAGCAGCTGGGGCGGGGACGGAGCCGGGGAGCTGTTTTTT; CDR3: CASSWGGDGAGELFF
size: .; J: TRBJ1-6; V: TRBV5-1; D: .; DNA: TGCGCCAGCGCCCCTGACGGGGTGGGTTCACCCCTCCACTTT; CDR3: CASAPDGVGSPLHF
size: .; J: TRBJ2-7; V: TRBV7-9; D: TRBD1; DNA: TGTGCCAGCAGCGGGGGACAGGGGTCCTACGAGCAGTACTTC; CDR3: CASSGGQGSYEQYF
size: few; J: TRBJ1-5; V: TRBV18; D: .; DNA: TGTGCCAGCTCACCAGGAACAGGGCGAAATCAGCCCCAGCATTTT; CDR3: CASSPGTGRNQPQHF
size: .; J: TRBJ1-2; V: TRBV6-5; D: .; DNA: TGTGCCAGCAATAAGGGGCCCCCCTATGGCTACACCTTC; CDR3: CASNKGPPYGYTF
size: .; J: TRBJ1-1; V: TRBV29-1; D: .; DNA: TGCAGCGTTGAAGATGGGGGCCTCCGGGGCACTGAAGCTTTCTTT; CDR3: CSVEDGGLRGTEAFF
size: few; J: TRBJ1-2; V: TRBV2; D: TRBD1; DNA: TGTGCCAGCCGATTCGGACAGGATGGCTACACCTTC; CDR3: CASRFGQDGYTF
size: once; J: TRBJ1-1; V: TRBV11-2; D: .; DNA: TGTGCCAGCAGCCTAAGAGGAGGGAACACTGAAGCTTTCTTT; CDR3: CASSLRGGNTEAFF
size: .; J: TRBJ1-1; V: TRBV13; D: TRBD1; DNA: TGTGCCAGCAGCTTCGGGACAGTGGGGACTGAAGCTTTCTTT; CDR3: CASSFGTVGTEAFF
size: many; J: TRBJ1-6; V: TRBV7-9; D: TRBD1; DNA: TGTGCCAGCAGTGACAGGGTTGGCTCACCCCTCCACTTT; CDR3: CASSDRVGSPLHF
size: .; J: TRBJ2-7; V: TRBV6-6; D: TRBD2; DNA: TGTGCCAGCAGTTACGGGGGGGTCGGCGCCCACGAGCAGTACTTC; CDR3: CASSYGGVGAHEQYF
size: .; J: TRBJ2-3; V: TRBV29-1; D: .; DNA: TGCAGCGTTGAACACAGGTCGATAAGCCCAGATACGCAGTATTTT; CDR3: CSVEHRSISPDTQYF
size: once; J: TRBJ2-2; V: TRBV7-3; D: .; DNA: TGTGCCAGCAGCTTCAAGGGGCCCCTTAACACCGGGGAGCTGTTTTTT; CDR3: CASSFKGPLNTGELFF
size: .; J: TRBJ2-3; V: TRBV30; D: .; DNA: TGTGCCTGGAGCGGGGTGAGCACAGATACGCAGTATTTT; CDR3: CAWSGVSTDTQYF
size: .; J: TRBJ2-3; V: TRBV3-1/TRBV3-2; D: .; DNA: TGTGCCAGCAGCCAAGAATTAGCGGTCACAGATACGCAGTATTTT; CDR3: CASSQELAVTDTQYF
size: .; J: TRBJ2-7; V: TRBV18; D: TRBD1; DNA: TGTGCCAGCTCACCACGGGCGATACAGGGGGCCGGCACGTTC; CDR3: CASSPRAIQGAGTF
size: .; J: TRBJ1-5; V: TRBV5-1; D: .; DNA: TGCGCCAGCAGCCCGGGTGGGTGGAGCAATCAGCCCCAGCATTTT; CDR3: CASSPGGWSNQPQHF
size: .; J: TRBJ2-5; V: TRBV7-3; D: .; DNA: TGTGCCAGCAGCTCTACAGGGCAAGAGACCCAGTACTTC; CDR3: CASSSTGQETQYF
size: .; J: TRBJ2-1; V: TRBV6-2/TRBV6-3; D: TRBD1; DNA: TGTGCCAGCAGTGCCCAGAAAGGACAGGGGTCCGGTGAGCAGTTCTTC; CDR3: CASSAQKGQGSGEQFF
size: .; J: TRBJ1-2; V: TRBV28; D: .; DNA: TGTGCCACCCTCCCCGACAGATCCTTCGGTGGCTACACCTTC; CDR3: CATLPDRSFGGYTF
size: .; J: TRBJ1-2; V: TRBV18; D: TRBD1; DNA: TGTGCCAGCTCACCAACAGGGGATAACTATGGCTACACCTTC; CDR3: CASSPTGDNYGYTF